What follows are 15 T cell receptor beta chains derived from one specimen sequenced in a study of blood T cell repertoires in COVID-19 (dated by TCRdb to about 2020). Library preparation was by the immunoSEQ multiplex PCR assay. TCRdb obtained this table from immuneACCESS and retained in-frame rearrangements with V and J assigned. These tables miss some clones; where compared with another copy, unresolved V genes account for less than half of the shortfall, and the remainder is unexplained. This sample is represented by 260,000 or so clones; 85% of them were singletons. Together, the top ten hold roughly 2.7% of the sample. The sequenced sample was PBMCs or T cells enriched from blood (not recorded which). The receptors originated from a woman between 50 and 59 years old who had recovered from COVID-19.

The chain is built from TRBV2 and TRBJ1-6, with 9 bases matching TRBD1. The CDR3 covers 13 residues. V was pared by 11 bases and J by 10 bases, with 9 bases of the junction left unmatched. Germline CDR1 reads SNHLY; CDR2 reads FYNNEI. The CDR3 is CAGRTGAISPLHF. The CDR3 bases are TGTGCCGGTAGGACAGGGGCGATATCACCCCTCCACTTT.

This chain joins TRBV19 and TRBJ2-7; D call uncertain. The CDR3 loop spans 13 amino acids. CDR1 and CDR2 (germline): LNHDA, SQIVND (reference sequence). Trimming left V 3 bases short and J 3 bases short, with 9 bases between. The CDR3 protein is CASSIDKDYEQYF. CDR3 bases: TGTGCCAGTAGTATTGACAAAGACTACGAGCAGTACTTC.

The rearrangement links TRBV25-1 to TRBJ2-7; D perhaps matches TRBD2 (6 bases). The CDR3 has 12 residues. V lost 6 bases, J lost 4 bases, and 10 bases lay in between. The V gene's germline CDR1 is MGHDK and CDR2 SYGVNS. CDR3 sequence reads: CASSRGFYEQYF. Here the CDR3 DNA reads TGTGCCAGCAGCCGGGGGTTTTACGAGCAGTACTTC.

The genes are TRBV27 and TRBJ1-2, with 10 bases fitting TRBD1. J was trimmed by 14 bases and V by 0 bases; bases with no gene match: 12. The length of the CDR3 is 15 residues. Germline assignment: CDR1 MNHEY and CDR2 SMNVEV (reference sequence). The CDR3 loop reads CASSLSGQGPLTTTF. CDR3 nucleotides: TGTGCCAGCAGTTTATCGGGACAGGGGCCCCTTACTACTACCTTC.

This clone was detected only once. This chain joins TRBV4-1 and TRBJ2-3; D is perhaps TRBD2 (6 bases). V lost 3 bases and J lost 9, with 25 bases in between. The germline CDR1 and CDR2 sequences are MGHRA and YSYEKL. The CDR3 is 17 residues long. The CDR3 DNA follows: TGCGCCAGCAGCCAGGCCTTATCCAGCTTGGGGGGAATCACGCAGTATTTT. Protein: CASSQALSSLGGITQYF.

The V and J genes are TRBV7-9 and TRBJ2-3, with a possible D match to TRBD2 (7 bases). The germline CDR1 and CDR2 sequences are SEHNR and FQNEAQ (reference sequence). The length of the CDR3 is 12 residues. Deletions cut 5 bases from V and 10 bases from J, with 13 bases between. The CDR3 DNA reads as TGTGCCAGCAGCCCCGGGGGGCAAGCGCAGTATTTT. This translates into CASSPGGQAQYF.

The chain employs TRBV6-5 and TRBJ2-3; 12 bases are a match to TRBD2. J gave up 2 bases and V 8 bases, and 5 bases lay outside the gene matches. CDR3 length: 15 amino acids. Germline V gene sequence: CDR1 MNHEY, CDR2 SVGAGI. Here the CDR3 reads CASPRTSGITDTQYF. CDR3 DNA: TGTGCCAGCCCAAGGACTAGCGGGATCACAGATACGCAGTATTTT.

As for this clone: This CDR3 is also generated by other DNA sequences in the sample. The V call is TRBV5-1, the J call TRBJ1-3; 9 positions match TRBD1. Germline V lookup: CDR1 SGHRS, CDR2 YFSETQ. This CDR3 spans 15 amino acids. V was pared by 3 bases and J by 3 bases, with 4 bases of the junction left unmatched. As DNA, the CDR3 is TGCGCCAGCAGCTCGCGGACAGGGGATGGAAACACCATATATTTT. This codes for CASSSRTGDGNTIYF.

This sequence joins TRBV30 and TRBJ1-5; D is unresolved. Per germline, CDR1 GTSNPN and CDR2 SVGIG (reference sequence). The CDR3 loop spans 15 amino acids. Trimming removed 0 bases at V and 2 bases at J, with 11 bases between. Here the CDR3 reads CAWSVGRLGNQPQHF. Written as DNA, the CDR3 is TGTGCCTGGAGTGTGGGCAGGTTGGGCAATCAGCCCCAGCATTTT.

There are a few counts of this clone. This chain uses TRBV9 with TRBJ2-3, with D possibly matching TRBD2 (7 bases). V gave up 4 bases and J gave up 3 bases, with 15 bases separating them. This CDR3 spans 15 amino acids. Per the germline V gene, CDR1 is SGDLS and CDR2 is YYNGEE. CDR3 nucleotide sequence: TGTGCCAGCAGCTTAGGGGGGGACCGAACAGATACGCAGTATTTT. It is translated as CASSLGGDRTDTQYF. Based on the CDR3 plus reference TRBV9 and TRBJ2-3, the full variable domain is DSGVTQTPKHLITATGQRVTLRCSPRSGDLSVYWYQQSLDQGLQFLIQYYNGEERAKGNILERFSAQQFPDLHSELNLSSLELGDSALYFCASSLGGDRTDTQYFGPGTRLTVL.

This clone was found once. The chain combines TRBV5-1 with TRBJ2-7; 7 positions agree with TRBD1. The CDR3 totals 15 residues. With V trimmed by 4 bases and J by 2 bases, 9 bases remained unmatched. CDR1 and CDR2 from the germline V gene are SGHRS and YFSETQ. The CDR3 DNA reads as TGCGCCAGCAGCGCCGGGACAGTGGACACCTACGAGCAGTACTTC. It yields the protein CASSAGTVDTYEQYF.

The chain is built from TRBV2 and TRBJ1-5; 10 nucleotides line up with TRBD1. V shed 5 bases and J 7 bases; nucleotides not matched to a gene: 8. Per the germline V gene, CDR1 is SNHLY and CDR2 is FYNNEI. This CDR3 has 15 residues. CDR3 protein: CASSQDRGPHQPQHF. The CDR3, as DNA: TGTGCCAGCAGTCAAGACAGGGGGCCTCACCAGCCCCAGCATTTT.

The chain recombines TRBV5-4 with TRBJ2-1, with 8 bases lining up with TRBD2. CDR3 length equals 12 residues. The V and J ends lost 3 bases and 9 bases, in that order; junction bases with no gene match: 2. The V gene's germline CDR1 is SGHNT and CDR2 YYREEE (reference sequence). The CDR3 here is CASSSGGFEQFF. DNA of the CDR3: TGTGCCAGCAGCTCGGGGGGGTTTGAGCAGTTCTTC.

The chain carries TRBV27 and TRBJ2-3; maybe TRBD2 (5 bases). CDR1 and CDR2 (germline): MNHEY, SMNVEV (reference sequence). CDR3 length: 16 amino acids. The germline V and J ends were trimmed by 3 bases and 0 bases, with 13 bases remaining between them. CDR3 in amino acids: CASSLRPGSSTDTQYF. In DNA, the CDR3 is TGTGCCAGCAGTTTGAGGCCGGGAAGTAGCACAGATACGCAGTATTTT.

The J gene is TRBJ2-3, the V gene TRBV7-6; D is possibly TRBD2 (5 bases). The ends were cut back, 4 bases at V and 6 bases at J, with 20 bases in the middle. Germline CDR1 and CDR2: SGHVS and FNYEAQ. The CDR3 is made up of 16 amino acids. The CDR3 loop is CASSSGLGAVWDTQYF. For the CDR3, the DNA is TGTGCCAGCAGCTCAGGCCTAGGAGCGGTTTGGGATACGCAGTATTTT.